This T cell receptor (beta chain) is from a study of control samples from healthy donors and cancer patients. Trimming cost V 6 bases and J 0 bases, with 6 bases left between them. The CDR3 has 13 residues. Data came from immunoSEQ multiplex PCR; TCRdb stores just in-frame clones and leaves some out. The sample includes about 85,000 clones, around nine tenths of them seen just once. The sequence was obtained from a middle-aged man in good health. V usage is TRBV12-3 or TRBV12-4 and J usage is TRBJ1-5; D remains unclear. The sample comprised blood. The CDR3 loop is CASRENSNQPQHF. CDR3 bases: TGTGCCAGCAGGGAGAATAGCAATCAGCCCCAGCATTTT.